This T cell receptor beta chain is from a study of blood T cell repertoires in COVID-19. About the research overall: Either two negative PCRs, clearance, or symptom resolution qualified Cohort 3 donors as recovered. Samples of COVID-19 (acute and convalescent) were obtained from the United States, Italy and Spain.

Participants spanned ages about 18 to 90 years and resided in 24 US areas. Germline lookup yields CDR1 ENHRY and CDR2 SYGVKD. V trimming: 6 bases; J trimming: 6 bases; junction bases outside the gene matches: 2. The CDR3 covers 15 residues. In the source study's methods: Amplified reference gene primers provided the basis for estimating nucleated cell counts. The method was immunoSEQ multiplex PCR; TCRdb's version includes in-frame clones alone and lacks a portion of them. Clonal size and the V and J genes are those of that table, whereas D and trimming came from the DNA. In the table there are approximately 250,000 clones, about 88% of which are singletons.

Sequenced material: PBMCs or T cells enriched from blood (not recorded which). This sequence joins TRBV10-3 and TRBJ2-1, with 16 bases fitting TRBD2. This sequence was found in a woman between 55 and 75 years old in a cohort exposed to, infected with or recovered from COVID-19 (not recorded which). CDR3 nucleotide sequence: TGTGCCATCAGCGGGACTAGCGGGAGGGCCAATGAGCAGTTCTTC. This gives the protein CAISGTSGRANEQFF.